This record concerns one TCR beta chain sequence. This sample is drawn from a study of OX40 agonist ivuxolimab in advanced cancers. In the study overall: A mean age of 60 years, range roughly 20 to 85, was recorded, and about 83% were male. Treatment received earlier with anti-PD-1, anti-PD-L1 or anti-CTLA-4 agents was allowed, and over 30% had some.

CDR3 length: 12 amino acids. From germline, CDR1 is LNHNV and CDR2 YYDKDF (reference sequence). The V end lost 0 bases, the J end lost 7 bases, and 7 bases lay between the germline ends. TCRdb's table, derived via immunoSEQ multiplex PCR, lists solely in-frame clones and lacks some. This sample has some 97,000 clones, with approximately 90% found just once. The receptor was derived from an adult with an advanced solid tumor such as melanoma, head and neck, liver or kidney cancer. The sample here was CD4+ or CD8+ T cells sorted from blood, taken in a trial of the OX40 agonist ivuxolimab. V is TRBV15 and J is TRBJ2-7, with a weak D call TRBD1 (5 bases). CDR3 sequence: CATSRDRGEQYF. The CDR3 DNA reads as TGTGCCACCAGCAGAGATAGGGGAGAGCAGTACTTC.